This TCR beta chain was profiled in a study of T cell responses to AZD1222 COVID-19 vaccine. About this clone itself: Its antigen is unknown.

Germline lookup yields CDR1 MDHEN and CDR2 SYDVKM. V lost 3 bases, J lost 2 bases, and 11 bases lay in between. This CDR3 comprises 15 residues. Points from the study as a whole: Increased Spike-specific TCR breadth and depth were observed after two AZD1222 doses.

Clones were sequenced by immunoSEQ multiplex PCR, and TCRdb holds only the in-frame ones, with some missing. The data show fewer than 90,000 clones, under 95% seen once. This sample comprised peripheral blood, obtained 28 days after the second AZD1222 dose. The receptor comes from an adult who received the AZD1222 COVID-19 vaccine. V and J are TRBV28 and TRBJ1-5, with D unresolved. As DNA, the CDR3 is TGTGCCAGCAGTTTTGAGGGTAGGGGCAATCAGCCCCAGCATTTT. Encoded protein: CASSFEGRGNQPQHF. The full variable domain, in which reference TRBV28 and TRBJ1-5 provide the parts outside the CDR3, is DVKVTQSSRYLVKRTGEKVFLECVQDMDHENMFWYRQDPGLGLRLIYFSYDVKMKEKGDIPEGYSVSREKKERFSLILESASTNQTSMYLCASSFEGRGNQPQHFGDGTRLSIL.